These 31 T cell receptor beta chains came from one sample sequenced in a study of blood T cell repertoires in COVID-19. Only in-frame clones appear in the TCRdb table, and some are missing; sequencing was by immunoSEQ multiplex PCR. The sample has 400,000 or so clones, 70% to 90% seen once. Material for sequencing was peripheral blood. Receptors originate from a man between 18 and 29 years old with COVID-19, enrolled during active disease.

This sequence joins TRBV10-3 and TRBJ2-7; 7 bases fit TRBD1. The ends lost 5 bases at V and 3 bases at J; junction bases unmatched: 4. CDR3 length equals 13 residues. Germline assignment: CDR1 ENHRY and CDR2 SYGVKD. This CDR3 reads CAISFGTVYEQYF. In nucleotides, the CDR3 is TGTGCCATCAGTTTCGGGACAGTCTACGAGCAGTACTTC.

This chain links TRBV7-9 with TRBJ2-1; D may be TRBD2 (5 bases). CDR3 size: 13 residues. With 5 bases removed from V and 8 bases from J, the gap between germline ends came to 13 bases. CDR1 is SEHNR and CDR2 is FQNEAQ in the germline V gene (reference sequence). CDR3 nucleotides: TGTGCCAGCAGCAAATCTAGCTCCTATGAGCAGTTCTTC. This encodes CASSKSSSYEQFF. Complete variable domain (other parts from reference TRBV7-9 and TRBJ2-1): DTGVSQNPRHKITKRGQNVTFRCDPISEHNRLYWYRQTLGQGPEFLTYFQNEAQLEKSRLLSDRFSAERPKGSFSTLEIQRTEQGDSAMYLCASSKSSSYEQFFGPGTRLTVL.

This clone was found a few times. The chain combines TRBV27 with TRBJ1-1; weak D call: TRBD1 (5 bases). CDR1 and CDR2 (germline): MNHEY, SMNVEV (reference sequence). The V end was cut by 4 bases, the J end by 4 bases, with 13 bases between. CDR3 length: 14 residues. Written as DNA, the CDR3 is TGTGCCAGCAGTTGGGGATGGGGCAGCACTGAAGCTTTCTTT. This encodes CASSWGWGSTEAFF.

V gene TRBV5-1 combines with J gene TRBJ2-3; a possible D gene is TRBD2 (5 bases). Germline V gives CDR1 SGHRS, CDR2 YFSETQ. V gave up 7 bases and J gave up 2 bases, with 11 bases separating them. This CDR3 comprises 13 residues. CDR3 region: CASSQDSTDTQYF. The CDR3 DNA sequence: TGCGCCAGCTCTCAGGACTCCACAGATACGCAGTATTTT. Combining the CDR3 with reference TRBV5-1 and TRBJ2-3 gives the whole variable domain KAGVTQTPRYLIKTRGQQVTLSCSPISGHRSVSWYQQTPGQGLQFLFEYFSETQRNKGNFPGRFSGRQFSNSRSEMNVSTLELGDSALYLCASSQDSTDTQYFGPGTRLTVL.

The rearrangement uses TRBV5-5 and TRBJ2-3, with 7 positions matching TRBD1. V lost 4 bases and J lost 2; bases outside the gene matches: 10. This CDR3 has 16 residues. Germline assignment: CDR1 SGHKS and CDR2 YYEKEE (reference sequence). This chain's CDR3 is CASSGDRDRYTDTQYF. CDR3 DNA sequence: TGTGCCAGCAGCGGGGACCGGGACAGATACACAGATACGCAGTATTTT.

This chain uses TRBV27 with TRBJ1-5, with 9 bases aligning to TRBD1. Trimming removed 6 bases from V and 7 bases from J; junction bases left unmatched: 13. CDR3 length equals 16 residues. CDR1 and CDR2 (germline): MNHEY, SMNVEV (reference sequence). CDR3 in amino acids: CASRATGTGKGQPQHF. CDR3 DNA sequence: TGTGCCAGCAGAGCTACCGGGACAGGGAAAGGACAGCCCCAGCATTTT.

J is TRBJ2-2 and V is TRBV6-1, with a tentative D call TRBD2 (6 bases). The CDR3 has 17 residues. V dropped 2 bases and J dropped 1 base, with 14 bases sitting between them. The germline V gene has CDR1 MNHNS and CDR2 SASEGT. The CDR3 bases are TGTGCCAGCAGTGAACTCTTAGGAGGGATGAACACCGGGGAGCTGTTTTTT. As protein: CASSELLGGMNTGELFF.

The gene calls are TRBV24-1 and TRBJ2-1, with 14 bases identical to TRBD2. Germline V gene sequence: CDR1 KGHDR, CDR2 SFDVKD. This CDR3 has 19 residues. V trimming: 7 bases; J trimming: 2 bases; junction bases outside the gene matches: 12. CDR3 nucleotides: TGTGCCACCAGAGGTCCGACTAGCGGGAGGGCCGAGACCTACAATGAGCAGTTCTTC. Translation: CATRGPTSGRAETYNEQFF.

The V call is TRBV2, the J call TRBJ2-7; TRBD2 matches 9 bases. Per germline, CDR1 SNHLY and CDR2 FYNNEI. This CDR3 region has 14 residues. The junction had 4 bases not matched to a gene; V was cut back by 3 bases and J by 4 bases. The CDR3 here is CASSDGLALYEQYF. DNA of the CDR3: TGTGCCAGCAGTGATGGACTAGCGCTTTACGAGCAGTACTTC. The complete variable domain, with remaining parts taken from reference TRBV2 and TRBJ2-7, reads EPEVTQTPSHQVTQMGQEVILRCVPISNHLYFYWYRQILGQKVEFLVSFYNNEISEKSEIFDDQFSVERPDGSNFTLKIRSTKLEDSAMYFCASSDGLALYEQYFGPGTRLTVT.

The chain couples TRBV7-2 to TRBJ1-5; D gene ambiguous. Trimming removed 2 bases from V and 4 bases from J, with 6 bases in between. This CDR3 spans 13 amino acids. Per the germline V gene, CDR1 is SGHTA and CDR2 is FQGNSA. The CDR3 DNA reads TGTGCCAGCAGCTTAAGGCGGAATCAGCCCCAGCATTTT. Amino acid sequence: CASSLRRNQPQHF. Full variable domain (outside the CDR3, taken from reference TRBV7-2 and TRBJ1-5): GAGVSQSPSNKVTEKGKDVELRCDPISGHTALYWYRQSLGQGLEFLIYFQGNSAPDKSGLPSDRFSAERTGGSVSTLTIQRTQQEDSAVYLCASSLRRNQPQHFGDGTRLSIL.

V and J are TRBV6-5 and TRBJ1-4; 9 nucleotides line up with TRBD1. The CDR3 covers 15 residues. From germline, CDR1 is MNHEY and CDR2 SVGAGI. J was trimmed by 6 bases and V by 6 bases; bases with no gene match: 8. The CDR3 bases are TGTGCCAGCAGCCCGGGGGGACAGGGCTATGAAAAACTGTTTTTT. Its protein is CASSPGGQGYEKLFF.

The genes are TRBV6-1 and TRBJ2-5, with 7 nucleotides matching TRBD1. The CDR3 covers 16 residues. Germline V lookup: CDR1 MNHNS, CDR2 SASEGT. Germline trimming cut 2 bases from V and 5 bases from J; bases unmatched to any gene: 11. CDR3 nucleotides: TGTGCCAGCAGTGAATTGGACAGGAGTTATTGGGAGACCCAGTACTTC. Translated, it gives CASSELDRSYWETQYF.

This chain connects TRBV30 to TRBJ1-1, with D maybe TRBD1 (6 bases). CDR1 is GTSNPN and CDR2 is SVGIG in the germline V gene (reference sequence). CDR3 length equals 15 residues. V was pared by 3 bases and J by 1 base, with 15 bases between. CDR3 sequence (DNA): TGTGCCTGGAGCGCAGGGGTGGTGCGGAACACTGAAGCTTTCTTT. Its protein is CAWSAGVVRNTEAFF. Variable domain in full (rest from reference TRBV30 and TRBJ1-1): SQTIHQWPATLVQPVGSPLSLECTVEGTSNPNLYWYRQAAGRGLQLLFYSVGIGQISSEVPQNLSASRPQDRQFILSSKKLLLSDSGFYLCAWSAGVVRNTEAFFGQGTRLTVV.

This clone showed up just a few times. The chain has TRBV5-6 and TRBJ2-2; TRBD1 matches at 9 bases. This CDR3 is 14 amino acids long. Germline V gene data show CDR1 as SGHDT and CDR2 as YYEEEE. The V and J ends lost 4 bases and 3 bases, in that order; junction bases with no gene match: 1. DNA for the CDR3: TGTGCCAGCAGCAGGACAGGGGACACCGGGGAGCTGTTTTTT. Protein sequence: CASSRTGDTGELFF.

The chain has TRBV7-9 and TRBJ2-1, with D maybe TRBD2 (5 bases). V was clipped by 8 bases and J by 0 bases, with 11 bases between them. From germline, CDR1 is SEHNR and CDR2 FQNEAQ (reference sequence). The CDR3 length is 14 residues. CDR3 amino acids: CASSDSSSYNEQFF. Here the CDR3 DNA reads TGTGCCAGCTCGGACTCAAGCTCCTACAATGAGCAGTTCTTC. Variable domain in full (rest from reference TRBV7-9 and TRBJ2-1): DTGVSQNPRHKITKRGQNVTFRCDPISEHNRLYWYRQTLGQGPEFLTYFQNEAQLEKSRLLSDRFSAERPKGSFSTLEIQRTEQGDSAMYLCASSDSSSYNEQFFGPGTRLTVL.

In the case of this clone: Different DNA sequences within this sample yield the same CDR3. This sequence joins TRBV4-1 and TRBJ2-7, with D possibly TRBD1 on 5 matching bases. Trimming took off 4 bases at V and 3 bases at J, with 13 bases between the two ends. Per the germline V gene, CDR1 is MGHRA and CDR2 is YSYEKL. The CDR3 has 14 residues. The CDR3: CASSPQGASYEQYF. CDR3 DNA sequence: TGCGCCAGCAGCCCTCAGGGCGCAAGCTACGAGCAGTACTTC.

This clone was counted only a few times. The rearrangement joins TRBV7-9 to TRBJ1-6; D possibly corresponds to TRBD1 (5 bases). V shed 4 bases and J shed 9 bases, with 22 bases lying between them. The CDR3 sequence is 17 residues long. The germline V gene encodes CDR1 SEHNR and CDR2 FQNEAQ (reference sequence). CDR3: CASSSDRARDYGSPLHF. The CDR3 nucleotides read TGTGCCAGCAGCTCCGACCGGGCCCGGGACTACGGTTCACCCCTCCACTTT.

This clone has a single count. The CDR3 sequence is CASSQDPLANREQFF. DNA for the CDR3: TGCGCCAGCAGCCAAGACCCCCTAGCGAACCGTGAGCAGTTCTTC. The chain has TRBV4-1 and TRBJ2-1; D perhaps matches TRBD2 (6 bases). The CDR3 runs 15 residues. Germline V gene sequence: CDR1 MGHRA, CDR2 YSYEKL. The germline V and J ends were trimmed by 0 bases and 9 bases, with 15 bases remaining between them.

This chain joins TRBV4-1 and TRBJ2-7; D might be TRBD1 (5 bases). V lost 4 bases to trimming and J lost 2 bases, with 15 bases between them. CDR1 MGHRA and CDR2 YSYEKL come from the germline V gene. The CDR3 covers 15 residues. The CDR3 DNA reads as TGCGCCAGCAGCCGAGGACACGACAATACCTACGAGCAGTACTTC. This translates into CASSRGHDNTYEQYF.

The genes are TRBV27 and TRBJ1-6, with 8 bases fitting TRBD1. V lost 8 bases to trimming and J lost 0 bases; unmatched junction nucleotides: 12. The germline CDR1 and CDR2 sequences are MNHEY and SMNVEV (reference sequence). The CDR3 loop spans 18 amino acids. The CDR3 DNA sequence: TGTGCCAGCGGTCCTCGACAGGGGTCTAGCTCCTATAATTCACCCCTCCACTTT. This encodes CASGPRQGSSSYNSPLHF.

The V gene is TRBV27, the J gene TRBJ2-2, with D possibly matching TRBD1 (6 bases). The CDR3 extends over 15 amino acids. Trimming left V 9 bases short and J 0 bases short, with 14 bases between. CDR1 MNHEY and CDR2 SMNVEV come from the germline V gene (reference sequence). CDR3: CASNLAGANTGELFF. The CDR3 DNA reads TGTGCCAGTAACCTCGCAGGGGCGAACACCGGGGAGCTGTTTTTT.

This sequence joins TRBV13 and TRBJ2-1; D uncertain. The CDR3 spans 14 residues. The V end was cut by 6 bases, the J end by 8 bases, with 17 bases between. Germline CDR1 PRHDT, CDR2 FYEKMQ (reference sequence). CDR3 region: CASRPFGVRDEQFF. CDR3 bases: TGTGCCAGCAGACCTTTCGGTGTGCGCGATGAGCAGTTCTTC.

This clone appeared once. This sequence joins TRBV14 and TRBJ2-5, with unresolved D. Germline V CDR1 and CDR2: SGHDN, FVKESK. The CDR3 sequence is 14 residues long. V lost 3 bases and J 5 bases, leaving 13 bases between the germline ends. CDR3 nucleotides: TGTGCCAGCAGCCACCCCGTTGTGAGGGAGACCCAGTACTTC. Protein product: CASSHPVVRETQYF.

The chain is built from TRBV9 and TRBJ1-6; 8 bases fit TRBD1. The J segment lost 1 base and the V segment lost 4 bases, leaving 1 base of the junction unmatched. The length of the CDR3 is 15 residues. In germline, CDR1 is SGDLS, CDR2 YYNGEE. The CDR3 coding sequence is TGTGCCAGCAGCAGACAGGGGTCCTATAATTCACCCCTCCACTTT. This gives the protein CASSRQGSYNSPLHF.

This rearrangement joins TRBV6-6 to TRBJ1-6, with D unresolved. V was clipped by 5 bases and J by 4 bases, with 9 bases between them. Germline V gene sequence: CDR1 MNHNY, CDR2 SVGAGI (reference sequence). CDR3 length equals 14 residues. Here the CDR3 DNA reads TGTGCCAGCAGTCCCGACACATATAATTCACCCCTCCACTTT. This codes for CASSPDTYNSPLHF.

The chain carries TRBV20-1 and TRBJ2-7, with D possibly being TRBD2 (6 bases). The length of the CDR3 is 15 residues. The ends were cut back, 4 bases at V and 0 bases at J, with 16 bases in the middle. Per germline, CDR1 DFQATT and CDR2 SNEGSKA (reference sequence). The CDR3, as DNA: TGCAGTGCTATTGACCGGGACTCGAGCTCCTACGAGCAGTACTTC. It yields the protein CSAIDRDSSSYEQYF.

This clone showed up just once. The chain carries TRBV3-1 (or the pseudogene TRBV3-2) and TRBJ2-1; 7 nucleotides line up with TRBD2. Trimming took 4 bases from V and 7 from J; bases not matched to a gene: 13. This CDR3 contains 16 residues. The germline V gene encodes CDR1 LGHDT and CDR2 YNNKEL (reference sequence). For the CDR3, the DNA is TGTGCCAGCAGCCGAAACACGGGGGGACTCAAGAATGAGCAGTTCTTC. It encodes CASSRNTGGLKNEQFF.

In its sample, this clone was seen once. The chain links TRBV6-5 to TRBJ2-7, with 10 bases matching TRBD1. The trim removed 6 bases at V and 5 bases at J, leaving 1 base unmatched. The CDR3 is 12 residues long. The germline V gene encodes CDR1 MNHEY and CDR2 SVGAGI. The CDR3 DNA sequence: TGTGCCAGCAGGGGACAGGGGAACGAGCAGTACTTC. Protein sequence: CASRGQGNEQYF.

J is TRBJ2-1 and V is TRBV11-2, with TRBD2 as a possible D gene (5 bases). The V end was cut by 4 bases, the J end by 1 base, with 14 bases between. CDR3 length equals 16 residues. Germline V CDR1 and CDR2: SGHAT, FQNNGV. In nucleotides, the CDR3 is TGTGCCAGCAGCTACAAGCGGAGGCCGTCCTACAATGAGCAGTTCTTC. Its translation: CASSYKRRPSYNEQFF.

Here the CDR3 DNA reads TGTGCCAGTAGTCTCGACAGGGGCTCCAACTATGGCTACACCTTC. Translating it yields CASSLDRGSNYGYTF. The chain joins TRBV19 to TRBJ1-2; 8 nucleotides agree with TRBD1. V lost 5 bases, J lost 2 bases, and 7 bases stayed unmatched. Germline values: CDR1 LNHDA, CDR2 SQIVND (reference sequence). The CDR3 is 15 residues long.

The V gene is TRBV25-1, the J gene TRBJ2-5; 7 bases fit TRBD2. Trimming at V came to 0 bases and at J to 7 bases, leaving 5 bases not matched to a gene. Germline CDR1 reads MGHDK; CDR2 reads SYGVNS. The CDR3 runs 14 residues. CDR3 region: CASSEYTPGGTQYF. Written as DNA, the CDR3 is TGTGCCAGCAGTGAATATACCCCGGGGGGGACCCAGTACTTC. Complete variable domain (other parts from reference TRBV25-1 and TRBJ2-5): EADIYQTPRYLVIGTGKKITLECSQTMGHDKMYWYQQDPGMELHLIHYSYGVNSTEKGDLSSESTVSRIRTEHFPLTLESARPSHTSQYLCASSEYTPGGTQYFGPGTRLLVL.